These 3 T cell receptor beta chains were sequenced from one sample in a study of T-cell memory formation after mild COVID-19. TCRdb itself ran the 5' RACE reads through MiXCR, one entry per CDR3 protein. This sample has 250,000 to 300,000 distinct CDR3 sequences; roughly 15% occur once, and the top ten carry roughly 20%. Sequenced sample: PBMCs or a T cell subset sorted from them (not recorded which). These receptors all stem from a man between 18 and 35 years old who had mild COVID-19 (a few samples of this study predate the infection). Cell type and time point are not known.

This rearrangement joins TRBV7-3 to TRBJ1-6, with D tentatively TRBD1 (5 bases). Between the trimmed V and J ends, which lost 6 bases and 0 bases, there was a span of 18 bases. There are 18 residues in the CDR3. Germline CDR1 is SGHTA and CDR2 is FQGTGA. The CDR3 DNA is TGTGCCAGCAGTTCCCACGGTGGGGCGAGCTCCTATAATTCACCCCTCCACTTT. It is translated as CASSSHGGASSYNSPLHF.

The gene calls are TRBV20-1 and TRBJ2-1; TRBD2 might be the D (5 bases). V gave up 5 bases and J gave up 6 bases, with 17 bases separating them. The CDR3 runs to 14 residues. Germline CDR1 and CDR2: DFQATT and SNEGSKA (reference sequence). CDR3 region: CSAGLDVLGNEQFF. The DNA for the CDR3 is TGCAGTGCTGGACTCGACGTCCTCGGCAATGAGCAGTTCTTC.

The chain is built from TRBV4-3 and TRBJ2-5; 7 positions match TRBD2. The ends lost 2 bases at V and 1 base at J; junction bases unmatched: 7. The CDR3 has 16 amino acids. Germline values: CDR1 LGHNA, CDR2 YSLEER. CDR3 nucleotide sequence: TGCGCCAGCAGCCAATCGTCGGGGGGTCTCCAAGAGACCCAGTACTTC. This gives the protein CASSQSSGGLQETQYF.